This TCR beta chain originates from a study of breast tumors, draining lymph nodes, adjacent tissues. Study-level results: Tumor TCR diversity was below lymph nodes but above nontumor tissue. Luminal-like breast cancer showed significantly higher tumor–nontumor repertoire similarity than basal-like. Data only fit, rather than demonstrated, lymph node origin of most tumor T cells.

The CDR3 length is 16 residues. Per germline, CDR1 SGHVS and CDR2 FNYEAQ. With 5 bases clipped from V and 4 bases from J, the junction kept 11 bases outside the gene matches. The lymph nodes were axillary draining lymph nodes from breast cancer patients. Each CDR3 protein gets one entry after TCRdb re-called the multiplex PCR reads with MiXCR. The table records about 150,000 distinct CDR3 sequences, 30% to 35% of them present only once. This clonotype was counted many times. Its matching antigen is unknown. The rearrangement joins TRBV7-6 to TRBJ2-3; 8 bases align to TRBD2. The clonotype comes from a female donor with breast cancer. Some clones in this sample may be carry-over from other donors' samples. Sequenced material: axillary lymph node tissue. This CDR3 reads CASSRETGGGADTQYF. The DNA for the CDR3 is TGTGCCAGCAGCCGAGAGACCGGGGGGGGCGCAGATACGCAGTATTTT. The complete variable domain, with remaining parts taken from reference TRBV7-6 and TRBJ2-3, reads GAGVSQSPRYKVTKRGQDVALRCDPISGHVSLYWYRQALGQGPEFLTYFNYEAQQDKSGLPNDRFSAERPEGSISTLTIQRTEQRDSAMYRCASSRETGGGADTQYFGPGTRLTVL.